This passage covers 14 T cell receptor beta chains from one sample sequenced in a study of shared clonotypes between healthy human individuals. The naive CD8 fraction comprised CD45RO-negative cells positively selected for CCR7 and excluded terminally differentiated effector memory CD45RA+ cells. TCRdb's copy holds only in-frame clones and misses some; the assay was immunoSEQ multiplex PCR. The data hold some 600,000 clones, with approximately 96% observed a single time. The sample consisted of naive CD8+ T cells sorted from blood. Receptor source: a young woman in good health.

This clone was detected a few times. The J gene is TRBJ1-2, the V gene TRBV27; a possible D gene is TRBD1 (6 bases). Germline-derived CDR1 and CDR2 are MNHEY and SMNVEV (reference sequence). The length of the CDR3 is 13 residues. The germline V and J ends were trimmed by 5 bases and 6 bases, with 13 bases remaining between them. CDR3 coding DNA: TGTGCCAGCAGTCCCCGGGGGCGCGATGGCTACACCTTC. This encodes CASSPRGRDGYTF.

V is TRBV27 and J is TRBJ2-5; no definite D call. CDR3 length: 13 amino acids. CDR1 MNHEY and CDR2 SMNVEV come from the germline V gene (reference sequence). V lost 2 bases and J 4 bases, leaving 8 bases between the germline ends. CDR3 DNA sequence: TGTGCCAGCAGTTTAGGGTGGAGAGAGACCCAGTACTTC. Its translation: CASSLGWRETQYF.

The chain uses TRBV6-1 and TRBJ2-1; tentatively, D is TRBD1 (6 bases). Between the trimmed V and J ends, which lost 2 bases and 0 bases, there was a span of 14 bases. This CDR3 is 17 amino acids long. Germline CDR1 MNHNS, CDR2 SASEGT. CDR3: CASSELGQTISYNEQFF. The CDR3 nucleotides read TGTGCCAGCAGTGAACTTGGACAGACAATCTCCTACAATGAGCAGTTCTTC.

Details on this clone: The sample contains more than one DNA sequence encoding this CDR3. This rearrangement joins TRBV9 to TRBJ1-1; D not certain. Trimming removed 6 bases at V and 4 bases at J, with 10 bases between. The CDR3 has 12 residues. Germline lookup yields CDR1 SGDLS and CDR2 YYNGEE. The DNA of the CDR3 is TGTGCCAGCAAACGAGCGGGCACTGAAGCTTTCTTT. Translation: CASKRAGTEAFF. Filled out from reference TRBV9 and TRBJ1-1, the complete variable domain reads DSGVTQTPKHLITATGQRVTLRCSPRSGDLSVYWYQQSLDQGLQFLIQYYNGEERAKGNILERFSAQQFPDLHSELNLSSLELGDSALYFCASKRAGTEAFFGQGTRLTVV.

The V call is TRBV27, the J call TRBJ2-2, with D possibly called TRBD1 or TRBD2 (6 bases each). The CDR3 has 16 residues. The V end lost 5 bases, the J end lost 2 bases, and 15 bases lay between the germline ends. Germline CDR1 MNHEY, CDR2 SMNVEV (reference sequence). The CDR3 region is CASSIMWGANTGELFF. The CDR3 DNA is TGTGCCAGCAGTATAATGTGGGGGGCCAACACCGGGGAGCTGTTTTTT.

The V gene is TRBV11-2, the J gene TRBJ1-3, with D unresolved. Germline values: CDR1 SGHAT, CDR2 FQNNGV. Deletions cut 5 bases from V and 0 bases from J, with 14 bases between. The CDR3 has 16 residues. CDR3 sequence reads: CASSGLRVSSGNTIYF. CDR3 DNA: TGTGCCAGCAGCGGCCTTCGGGTTAGCTCTGGAAACACCATATATTTT.

The gene calls are TRBV5-1 and TRBJ2-1, with D possibly being TRBD2 (6 bases). Per germline, CDR1 SGHRS and CDR2 YFSETQ. CDR3 length: 15 amino acids. Trimming removed 1 base from V and 9 bases from J, with 17 bases in between. The CDR3 nucleotides read TGCGCCAGCAGCTTGAGTCGCGGGGCCGGAAGTGAGCAGTTCTTC. Translated, it gives CASSLSRGAGSEQFF.

The V and J genes are TRBV6-5 and TRBJ2-1; 9 bases are a match to TRBD2. V shed 2 bases, J shed 7 bases, and the junction held 9 bases outside the gene matches. Germline loops: CDR1 MNHEY, CDR2 SVGAGI. This CDR3 spans 16 amino acids. The CDR3 here is CASSYRSGLAMNEQFF. The CDR3 nucleotides are TGTGCCAGCAGTTACCGATCGGGACTAGCTATGAATGAGCAGTTCTTC.

In the case of this clone: At the DNA level, this CDR3 is encoded by other sequences in the same sample as well. V and J are TRBV28 and TRBJ2-2, with 7 bases that match TRBD2. Trimming at V came to 6 bases and at J to 5 bases, leaving 3 bases not matched to a gene. This CDR3 is built from 13 residues. The germline V gene has CDR1 MDHEN and CDR2 SYDVKM. Here the CDR3 reads CASSSGGTGELFF. The DNA for the CDR3 is TGTGCCAGCAGCTCGGGGGGAACCGGGGAGCTGTTTTTT. Drawing the rest from reference TRBV28 and TRBJ2-2, the complete variable domain is DVKVTQSSRYLVKRTGEKVFLECVQDMDHENMFWYRQDPGLGLRLIYFSYDVKMKEKGDIPEGYSVSREKKERFSLILESASTNQTSMYLCASSSGGTGELFFGEGSRLTVL.

The chain links TRBV7-8 to TRBJ2-7; the match to TRBD1 covers 9 bases. V was pared by 5 bases and J by 0 bases, with 8 bases of the junction left unmatched. This CDR3 comprises 16 residues. The V gene's germline CDR1 is SGHVS and CDR2 FQNEAQ. The CDR3 DNA reads TGTGCCAGCAGCACAACCGGGACAGGGAGCTCCTACGAGCAGTACTTC. Amino acid sequence: CASSTTGTGSSYEQYF.

The gene calls are TRBV13 and TRBJ1-1; D is uncertain. V was clipped by 0 bases and J by 4 bases, with 12 bases between them. The CDR3 contains 15 residues. In germline, CDR1 is PRHDT, CDR2 FYEKMQ (reference sequence). CDR3 loop: CASSLGVGLVTEAFF. The CDR3 DNA follows: TGTGCCAGCAGCTTAGGTGTAGGGTTAGTCACTGAAGCTTTCTTT.

The V call is TRBV28, the J call TRBJ1-3, with D unresolved. Germline V lookup: CDR1 MDHEN, CDR2 SYDVKM. The CDR3 consists of 15 residues. V lost 1 base and J lost 3, with 10 bases in between. The CDR3 sequence: CASSLYPSGGNTIYF. The CDR3 DNA reads as TGTGCCAGCAGTTTATATCCGTCAGGTGGAAACACCATATATTTT.

The gene calls are TRBV29-1 and TRBJ2-7; D call uncertain. CDR3 length: 13 residues. The V end was cut by 5 bases, the J end by 0 bases, with 11 bases between. The germline V gene encodes CDR1 SQVTM and CDR2 ANQGSEA. The CDR3 region is CSVIRTASYEQYF. DNA of the CDR3: TGCAGCGTTATAAGGACCGCCTCCTACGAGCAGTACTTC.

V is TRBV5-1 and J is TRBJ2-7, with TRBD1 as a possible D gene (5 bases). Germline V CDR1 and CDR2: SGHRS, YFSETQ. This CDR3 is built from 19 residues. Trimming shortened V by 0 bases and J by 5 bases, and 27 bases separated the two germline ends. Here the CDR3 reads CASSLGSGSLPRNNHEQYF. CDR3 nucleotides: TGCGCCAGCAGCTTGGGTTCAGGGTCTCTTCCCCGGAATAACCACGAGCAGTACTTC.